This T cell receptor (beta chain) is from a study of blood T cells in healthy people across ages. Ranging in age from about 6 to 100, the donors were healthy Caucasian individuals from Russia. V lost 10 bases and J 8 bases, leaving 17 bases between the germline ends. Germline CDR1 is MGHDK and CDR2 is SYGVNS. This CDR3 is built from 12 residues. The use of a sample-barcoded 5' primer and a J-beta primer mix characterized a second PCR of roughly 7 to 11 cycles. A single record per CDR3 protein comes from TCRdb applying MiXCR to the 5' RACE reads. The sample has more than 700,000 distinct CDR3 sequences; 53% are singletons.

This clonotype originated in an elderly man in good health. Sequencing input: blood. This chain joins TRBV25-1 and TRBJ1-2, with a tentative D call TRBD1 (5 bases). The CDR3 nucleotides are TGTGCCACCGAGGAGTGGGGGAGCGGCTACACCTTC. Its protein product is CATEEWGSGYTF.